The clone carrying this TCR beta chain was seen a handful of times. Authors' data handling: Reference gene primer amplification gave nucleated cell count estimates. Profiled with immunoSEQ multiplex PCR; TCRdb holds only in-frame clones, not every one. That table is the source of V, J and clone size, and D and trimming were worked out from the DNA. The data contain about 140,000 clones, around 81% of them singletons. The record originates from a study of blood T cell repertoires in COVID-19. As for the study in general: Italy, Spain and the United States were the sources of the convalescent and acute COVID-19 samples. T cells, B-cell-depleted T cells, or PBMCs provided the cDNA or gDNA that served as material.

Germline V gives CDR1 DFQATT, CDR2 SNEGSKA (reference sequence). This CDR3 contains 14 residues. The germline V and J ends were trimmed by 3 bases and 4 bases, with 15 bases remaining between them. The chain couples TRBV20-1 to TRBJ1-1; a weak D match, TRBD1 (6 bases). The clonotype originates from a woman aged 55-75 years with acute or convalescent COVID-19. The sequencing input was peripheral blood. As DNA, the CDR3 is TGCAGTGCTAGTTTCAGCCAGGGGAGCACTGAAGCTTTCTTT. Translated, it gives CSASFSQGSTEAFF.